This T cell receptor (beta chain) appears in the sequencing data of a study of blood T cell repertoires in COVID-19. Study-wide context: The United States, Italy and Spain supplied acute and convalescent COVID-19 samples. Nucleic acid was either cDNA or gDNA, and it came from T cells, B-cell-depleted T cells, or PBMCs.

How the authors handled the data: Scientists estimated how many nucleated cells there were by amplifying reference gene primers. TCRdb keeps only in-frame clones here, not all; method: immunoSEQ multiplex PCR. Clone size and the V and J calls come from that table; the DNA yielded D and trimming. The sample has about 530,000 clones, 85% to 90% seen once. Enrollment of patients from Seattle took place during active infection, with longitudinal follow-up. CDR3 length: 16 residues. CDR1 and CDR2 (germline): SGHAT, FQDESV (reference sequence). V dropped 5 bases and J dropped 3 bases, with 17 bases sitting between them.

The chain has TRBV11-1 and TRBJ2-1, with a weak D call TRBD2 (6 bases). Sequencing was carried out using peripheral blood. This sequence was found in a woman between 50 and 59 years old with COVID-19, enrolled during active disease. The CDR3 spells CASSPRLRDFYNEQFF. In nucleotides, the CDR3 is TGTGCCAGCAGCCCTCGGTTGCGGGACTTCTACAATGAGCAGTTCTTC.